The 28 T cell receptor beta chains presented below share a single source sample, sequenced in a study of blood T cell repertoires in COVID-19. The method was immunoSEQ multiplex PCR; TCRdb's version includes in-frame clones alone and lacks a portion of them. The sample includes over 90,000 clones, around nine tenths of them seen just once. Sequencing used peripheral blood. Receptors originate from a man older than 75 with acute or convalescent COVID-19.

V usage is TRBV2 and J usage is TRBJ1-2; D call uncertain. The ends were cut back, 5 bases at V and 8 bases at J, with 21 bases in the middle. This CDR3 contains 15 residues. CDR1 is SNHLY, CDR2 FYNNEI, per germline. Here the CDR3 DNA reads TGTGCCAGCAGTTTAACCGTTCGACCCCTAGGAGGCTACACCTTC. As protein: CASSLTVRPLGGYTF.

This clone was detected a few times. J is TRBJ2-6 and V is TRBV7-8; no reliable D call. The CDR3 sequence is 15 residues long. Trimming pared 5 bases from V and 0 bases from J, leaving 8 bases between. Germline V gene sequence: CDR1 SGHVS, CDR2 FQNEAQ. Written as DNA, the CDR3 is TGTGCCAGCAGCCCAACGGGCTCTGGGGCCAACGTCCTGACTTTC. Amino acids: CASSPTGSGANVLTF.

The rearrangement links TRBV28 to TRBJ1-1; the D gene is possibly TRBD1 (6 bases). This CDR3 is built from 14 residues. V was pared by 2 bases and J by 5 bases, with 12 bases between. Germline V CDR1 and CDR2: MDHEN, SYDVKM. CDR3 nucleotides: TGTGCCAGCAGTTTAGGGGGCAGGAGGACTGAAGCTTTCTTT. As protein: CASSLGGRRTEAFF.

The rearrangement uses TRBV18 and TRBJ1-1; TRBD1 might be the D (5 bases). CDR1 and CDR2 (germline): KGHSH, LQKENI. V was cut by 5 bases and J by 3 bases, with 16 bases left in between. The CDR3 extends over 15 amino acids. The CDR3 loop reads CASSATEPLYTEAFF. The CDR3 nucleotides read TGTGCCAGCTCAGCGACAGAACCCCTCTACACTGAAGCTTTCTTT.

This chain joins TRBV7-2 and TRBJ2-5; the match to TRBD2 covers 7 bases. The length of the CDR3 is 15 residues. The V and J ends lost 4 bases and 5 bases, in that order; junction bases with no gene match: 10. Germline V CDR1 and CDR2: SGHTA, FQGNSA. The CDR3 DNA reads as TGTGCCAGCAGCTCCCCATCTAGCGGAAGGGAGACCCAGTACTTC. The encoded protein is CASSSPSSGRETQYF.

The chain is built from TRBV18 and TRBJ1-1; D is possibly TRBD1 (5 bases). With 6 bases removed from V and 3 bases from J, the gap between germline ends came to 11 bases. The CDR3 runs to 13 residues. Germline CDR1 is KGHSH and CDR2 is LQKENI. The CDR3 spells CASSGTGDTEAFF. In nucleotides, the CDR3 is TGTGCCAGCTCGGGAACAGGAGACACTGAAGCTTTCTTT.

V is TRBV28 and J is TRBJ1-2, with D uncertain. V shed 4 bases and J shed 4 bases, with 13 bases lying between them. The CDR3 is 14 residues long. Germline values: CDR1 MDHEN, CDR2 SYDVKM. This CDR3 is CASSSALSGYGYTF. CDR3 nucleotides: TGTGCCAGCAGTTCCGCACTTTCTGGCTATGGCTACACCTTC.

The chain recombines TRBV4-3 with TRBJ2-2, with TRBD2 identical over 10 bases. Germline assignment: CDR1 LGHNA and CDR2 YSLEER. The CDR3 contains 14 residues. V was clipped by 4 bases and J by 6 bases; unmatched bases: 2. The CDR3 DNA is TGCGCCAGCAGCCGTGGACTAGCGGCCGGGGAGCTGTTTTTT. Translating it yields CASSRGLAAGELFF.

The chain carries TRBV3-1 (or the pseudogene TRBV3-2) and TRBJ2-3, with 10 bases identical to TRBD2. V was clipped by 1 base and J by 1 base; unmatched bases: 5. The germline gives CDR1 LGHDT, CDR2 YNNKEL (reference sequence). This CDR3 region has 17 residues. In nucleotides, the CDR3 is TGTGCCAGCAGCCAAGGGGCTAGCGGGAGCGGCACAGATACGCAGTATTTT. This translates into CASSQGASGSGTDTQYF.

The V and J genes are TRBV10-3 and TRBJ2-3, with 9 bases aligning to TRBD2. CDR3 length equals 14 residues. Per the germline V gene, CDR1 is ENHRY and CDR2 is SYGVKD. J lost 5 bases, V lost 6 bases, and 6 bases had no gene match. As DNA, the CDR3 is TGTGCCATCAGGGTAGCGGGAGATCGAGATACGCAGTATTTT. Encoded protein: CAIRVAGDRDTQYF.

V usage is TRBV2 and J usage is TRBJ1-5; no firm D call. Germline V gene lookup returns CDR1 SNHLY and CDR2 FYNNEI. Trimming took off 6 bases at V and 4 bases at J, with 10 bases between the two ends. The CDR3 runs 13 residues. The CDR3 nucleotides are TGTGCCAGCAGCTGGCAAGTTAATCAGCCCCAGCATTTT. Translated: CASSWQVNQPQHF.

The chain uses TRBV2 and TRBJ1-3; 7 bases agree with TRBD1. The J segment lost 2 bases and the V segment lost 6 bases, leaving 4 bases of the junction unmatched. This CDR3 contains 14 residues. Germline-derived CDR1 and CDR2 are SNHLY and FYNNEI. This CDR3 reads CASSHGTAGNTIYF. The CDR3 DNA sequence: TGTGCCAGCAGCCACGGGACAGCTGGAAACACCATATATTTT. Based on the CDR3 plus reference TRBV2 and TRBJ1-3, the full variable domain is EPEVTQTPSHQVTQMGQEVILRCVPISNHLYFYWYRQILGQKVEFLVSFYNNEISEKSEIFDDQFSVERPDGSNFTLKIRSTKLEDSAMYFCASSHGTAGNTIYFGEGSWLTVV.

CDR3 nucleotides: TGTGCCAGCACCCCAAGCCTAGCGGGCCATGAGCAGTTCTTC. It translates to CASTPSLAGHEQFF. The rearrangement uses TRBV28 and TRBJ2-1, with 8 bases matching TRBD2. CDR1 and CDR2 (germline): MDHEN, SYDVKM. With 7 bases clipped from V and 8 bases from J, the junction kept 10 bases outside the gene matches. The CDR3 is 14 residues long.

J is TRBJ2-5 and V is TRBV5-8; perhaps TRBD1 as D (6 bases). V lost 4 bases, J lost 1 base, and 17 bases lay in between. Germline V CDR1 and CDR2: SGHTS, YDEGEE. This CDR3 region has 16 residues. The CDR3 sequence: CASSLGTRAFQETQYF. The CDR3 DNA reads TGTGCCAGCAGCCTCGGGACAAGGGCCTTCCAAGAGACCCAGTACTTC. The variable domain in full, with the rest retrieved from reference TRBV5-8 and TRBJ2-5, is EAGVTQSPTHLIKTRGQQATLRCSPISGHTSVYWYQQALGLGLQFLLWYDEGEERNRGNFPPRFSGRQFPNYSSELNVNALELEDSALYLCASSLGTRAFQETQYFGPGTRLLVL.

This clone was observed a few times. The chain recombines TRBV19 with TRBJ1-1; 9 bases line up with TRBD1. V gave up 4 bases and J gave up 0 bases; unmatched junction bases: 3. From germline, CDR1 is LNHDA and CDR2 SQIVND (reference sequence). The CDR3 has 15 residues. In nucleotides, the CDR3 is TGTGCCAGTAGTAAGGACAGGGGAATGAACACTGAAGCTTTCTTT. Translation gives CASSKDRGMNTEAFF.

This clone was counted a single time. The rearrangement joins TRBV11-1 to TRBJ2-1; 16 bases are shared with TRBD2. Unmatched junction bases numbered 5, after V lost 5 bases and J lost 10 bases. Germline V lookup: CDR1 SGHAT, CDR2 FQDESV (reference sequence). The CDR3 has 15 residues. The CDR3 region has the DNA TGTGCCAGCAGCCCGGGACTAGCGGGAGGGAGGGAGCAGTTCTTC. It translates to CASSPGLAGGREQFF.

The rearrangement uses TRBV11-2 and TRBJ2-7, with D possibly matching TRBD2 (6 bases). CDR1 is SGHAT and CDR2 is FQNNGV in the germline V gene. CDR3 size: 15 residues. The V and J ends lost 5 bases and 1 base respectively, with 15 bases between them. The CDR3 DNA reads TGTGCCAGCAGCAAAGGGACTGCCAATTCCTACGAGCAGTACTTC. Its protein product is CASSKGTANSYEQYF.

Comments on this clone: A junction boundary mismatches the germline segment, possibly from a read error. The chain has TRBV7-7 and TRBJ2-5, with 11 bases lining up with TRBD2. CDR1 and CDR2 (germline): SSHAT, FNYEAQ (reference sequence). This CDR3 spans 15 amino acids. In nucleotides, the CDR3 is TGTGCTAGCAGCTTAGGGGCTAGCGGGAGGGAGACCCAGTACTTC. Residues: CASSLGASGRETQYF.

This rearrangement joins TRBV11-2 to TRBJ2-5, with TRBD2 as a possible D gene (6 bases). V was cut by 1 base and J by 2 bases, with 11 bases left in between. Germline CDR1 and CDR2: SGHAT and FQNNGV. CDR3 length: 15 amino acids. The CDR3 DNA reads as TGTGCCAGCAGCTTAGGGGCGGGACCTCAAGAGACCCAGTACTTC. Translating gives CASSLGAGPQETQYF.

Only one count was recorded for this clone. CDR3 protein: CASTADMNTEAFF. In DNA form, the CDR3 reads TGTGCCAGCACCGCCGACATGAACACTGAAGCTTTCTTT. The rearrangement joins TRBV6-5 to TRBJ1-1, with D unresolved. This CDR3 contains 13 residues. Looked up from germline, CDR1 is MNHEY and CDR2 is SVGAGI. Trimming removed 7 bases from V and 0 bases from J, with 9 bases in between.

This clone was found once. Written as DNA, the CDR3 is TGTGCCAGCAGCCTCGGGACTAGCGCTAGCACAGATACGCAGTATTTT. It codes for CASSLGTSASTDTQYF. This chain joins TRBV6-6 and TRBJ2-3; 10 bases agree with TRBD2. From germline, CDR1 is MNHNY and CDR2 SVGAGI (reference sequence). This CDR3 spans 16 amino acids. V dropped 6 bases and J dropped 0; count of bases not matched to a gene: 6.

The J gene is TRBJ2-1, the V gene TRBV5-1, with 12 bases lining up with TRBD2. The V gene end was trimmed by 0 bases and the J gene end by 3 bases; junction bases not matched to a gene: 4. The germline V gene encodes CDR1 SGHRS and CDR2 YFSETQ. The CDR3 is made up of 17 amino acids. CDR3 nucleotide sequence: TGCGCCAGCAGCTTGGTGACTAGCGGGAGCAACTACAATGAGCAGTTCTTC. As protein: CASSLVTSGSNYNEQFF.

This clone appeared a single time. The chain recombines TRBV28 with TRBJ2-4; a weak D match, TRBD2 (6 bases). The CDR3 is 15 residues long. Germline V CDR1 and CDR2: MDHEN, SYDVKM. The V end was cut by 5 bases, the J end by 0 bases, with 11 bases between. The CDR3 DNA sequence: TGTGCCAGCAGTCCTGGAGGGGTAGCCAAAAACATTCAGTACTTC. Its protein is CASSPGGVAKNIQYF.

The V and J genes are TRBV7-9 and TRBJ2-3; 7 nucleotides align to TRBD2. The CDR3 runs to 18 residues. V trimming: 5 bases; J trimming: 0 bases; junction bases outside the gene matches: 14. CDR1 is SEHNR, CDR2 FQNEAQ, per germline (reference sequence). In nucleotides, the CDR3 is TGTGCCAGCAGCCGCTCCATTGTAGGCGGGGGAAGCACAGATACGCAGTATTTT. Protein product: CASSRSIVGGGSTDTQYF.

This clone appeared once. The chain combines TRBV12-3 or TRBV12-4 with TRBJ1-5; 7 bases line up with TRBD1. The CDR3 loop spans 13 amino acids. J lost 6 bases, V lost 6 bases, and 5 bases had no gene match. For the CDR3, the DNA is TGTGCCAGCAGCTTGACAGGGTTTCAGCCCCAGCATTTT. Its translation is CASSLTGFQPQHF.

A few counts support this clone. This chain joins TRBV28 and TRBJ1-5, with 9 bases identical to TRBD1. The CDR3 covers 16 residues. V shed 5 bases and J 3 bases; nucleotides not matched to a gene: 8. CDR1 and CDR2 (germline): MDHEN, SYDVKM. CDR3 amino acids: CASSPDRGDLNQPQHF. CDR3 nucleotide sequence: TGTGCCAGCAGTCCGGACAGGGGCGATCTCAATCAGCCCCAGCATTTT.

The rearrangement joins TRBV29-1 to TRBJ1-3; D not resolved. CDR3 length equals 12 residues. Germline CDR1 is SQVTM and CDR2 is ANQGSEA. V lost 5 bases to trimming and J lost 3 bases, with 8 bases between them. The CDR3 spells CSVRSLGNTIYF. The DNA of the CDR3 is TGCAGCGTTCGGTCACTTGGAAACACCATATATTTT.

The V call is TRBV9, the J call TRBJ1-2; D unresolved. The CDR3 length is 13 residues. V was clipped by 7 bases and J by 2 bases, with 12 bases between them. The germline CDR1 and CDR2 sequences are SGDLS and YYNGEE. The CDR3, as DNA: TGTGCCAGCTCCCAGGATCTCAACTATGGCTACACCTTC. This translates into CASSQDLNYGYTF.